The rows below give T cell receptor beta chains drawn from one sample of a study of blood T cell repertoires in COVID-19. TCRdb's table, derived via immunoSEQ multiplex PCR, lists solely in-frame clones and lacks some. There are about 190,000 clones in the sample; around 80% occur only once, and approximately 12% lies in the top ten. The sequenced material came from peripheral blood. Every receptor here comes from a woman older than 75 with COVID-19, enrolled during active disease. Each CDR3 is given with its conserved first and last residue. D genes are given only for firm matches. Size is omitted from some rows. Given values are once, few, many or a class for expanded clones.

abundance: NA
v_gene: TRBV6-6
d_gene: NA
j_gene: TRBJ2-7
CDR3aa: CASSYEGPPYEQYF
CDR3nt: TGTGCCAGCAGTTACGAGGGCCCGCCCTACGAGCAGTACTTC

abundance: NA
v_gene: TRBV7-2
d_gene: NA
j_gene: TRBJ1-1
CDR3aa: CASSLARGGAFF
CDR3nt: TGTGCCAGCAGCTTAGCGCGCGGAGGAGCTTTCTTT

abundance: NA
v_gene: TRBV28
d_gene: NA
j_gene: TRBJ1-1
CDR3aa: CASSSIDGGKAFF
CDR3nt: TGTGCCAGCAGCTCAATTGACGGGGGTAAAGCTTTCTTT

abundance: NA
v_gene: TRBV5-1
d_gene: TRBD2
j_gene: TRBJ2-5
CDR3aa: CASSLQLAGEETQYF
CDR3nt: TGCGCCAGCAGCTTGCAACTAGCGGGAGAAGAGACCCAGTACTTC

abundance: NA
v_gene: TRBV10-3
d_gene: TRBD2
j_gene: TRBJ2-1
CDR3aa: CAISEAGGTFF
CDR3nt: TGTGCCATCAGTGAAGCGGGAGGGACGTTCTTC

abundance: NA
v_gene: TRBV5-1
d_gene: NA
j_gene: TRBJ2-7
CDR3aa: CASSSTAAYEQYF
CDR3nt: TGCGCCAGCAGCTCGACTGCCGCCTACGAGCAGTACTTC

abundance: NA
v_gene: TRBV18
d_gene: NA
j_gene: TRBJ1-3
CDR3aa: CASSQTGLSGNTIYF
CDR3nt: TGTGCCAGCTCACAAACGGGACTTTCTGGAAACACCATATATTTT

abundance: NA
v_gene: TRBV11-3
d_gene: NA
j_gene: TRBJ1-1
CDR3aa: CASSLDAGSTEAFF
CDR3nt: TGTGCCAGCAGCTTAGATGCGGGGAGTACTGAAGCTTTCTTT

abundance: NA
v_gene: TRBV4-2
d_gene: TRBD2
j_gene: TRBJ2-3
CDR3aa: CASSQAPGLAGGDTQYF
CDR3nt: TGTGCCAGCAGCCAAGCTCCGGGACTAGCGGGGGGAGATACGCAGTATTTT

abundance: NA
v_gene: TRBV7-2
d_gene: TRBD1
j_gene: TRBJ1-5
CDR3aa: CASSLWDRVDQPQHF
CDR3nt: TGTGCCAGCAGCTTGTGGGACAGGGTGGATCAGCCCCAGCATTTT

abundance: NA
v_gene: TRBV6-6
d_gene: TRBD1
j_gene: TRBJ1-5
CDR3aa: CASSYADRVGQPQHF
CDR3nt: TGTGCCAGCAGTTACGCCGACAGGGTGGGTCAGCCCCAGCATTTT

abundance: many
v_gene: TRBV25-1
d_gene: NA
j_gene: TRBJ2-1
CDR3aa: CASSVGQLNEQFF
CDR3nt: TGTGCCAGCAGTGTTGGACAGCTCAATGAGCAGTTCTTC

abundance: few
v_gene: TRBV7-2
d_gene: TRBD1
j_gene: TRBJ1-2
CDR3aa: CASSPTGDGYTF
CDR3nt: TGTGCCAGCAGCCCGACAGGGGACGGCTACACCTTC

abundance: NA
v_gene: TRBV15
d_gene: NA
j_gene: TRBJ2-7
CDR3aa: CATSPDGNYEQYF
CDR3nt: TGTGCCACCAGCCCCGATGGCAACTACGAGCAGTACTTC

abundance: NA
v_gene: TRBV6-6
d_gene: TRBD1
j_gene: TRBJ1-2
CDR3aa: CASSYPGTGGNYGYTF
CDR3nt: TGTGCCAGCAGTTACCCAGGGACAGGGGGGAACTATGGCTACACCTTC

abundance: NA
v_gene: TRBV10-2
d_gene: TRBD2
j_gene: TRBJ2-1
CDR3aa: CASSIAGSFSYNEQFF
CDR3nt: TGCGCCAGCAGCATAGCGGGATCCTTCTCCTACAATGAGCAGTTCTTC

abundance: NA
v_gene: TRBV7-8
d_gene: TRBD1
j_gene: TRBJ2-7
CDR3aa: CASSSDRGGLLVAVDEQYF
CDR3nt: TGTGCCAGCAGCTCAGACAGGGGGGGGTTATTGGTAGCCGTCGACGAGCAGTACTTC

abundance: NA
v_gene: TRBV28
d_gene: TRBD1
j_gene: TRBJ2-3
CDR3aa: CASSWVGQVGTDTQYF
CDR3nt: TGTGCCAGCAGTTGGGTAGGACAGGTAGGCACAGATACGCAGTATTTT

abundance: few
v_gene: TRBV3-1/TRBV3-2
d_gene: NA
j_gene: TRBJ2-7
CDR3aa: CASSQDGSSSSYEQYF
CDR3nt: TGTGCCAGCAGCCAAGACGGTTCCTCAAGCTCCTACGAGCAGTACTTC

abundance: NA
v_gene: TRBV29-1
d_gene: TRBD1
j_gene: TRBJ1-1
CDR3aa: CSVAGTGGTEAFF
CDR3nt: TGCAGCGTTGCAGGGACAGGGGGCACTGAAGCTTTCTTT

abundance: NA
v_gene: TRBV18
d_gene: NA
j_gene: TRBJ1-1
CDR3aa: CASSPLTDEAFF
CDR3nt: TGTGCCAGCTCACCCTTGACAGATGAAGCTTTCTTT

abundance: NA
v_gene: TRBV14
d_gene: NA
j_gene: TRBJ2-1
CDR3aa: CASSQLAGGNNEQFF
CDR3nt: TGTGCCAGCAGCCAGCTAGCCGGGGGTAACAATGAGCAGTTCTTC